These 8 T cell receptor beta chains came from one sample sequenced in a study of blood T cell repertoires in COVID-19. The data were produced by immunoSEQ multiplex PCR, yet TCRdb's version contains in-frame clones alone and is incomplete. The sample shows around 100,000 clones, roughly 70% of them seen only once. Sequences were obtained from peripheral blood. These receptors came from an older man with COVID-19, enrolled during active disease.

V gene TRBV28 combines with J gene TRBJ2-5, with 12 positions matching TRBD1. The V segment lost 3 bases and the J segment 5 bases; nucleotides outside the gene matches: 4. Per germline, CDR1 MDHEN and CDR2 SYDVKM. This CDR3 has 15 amino acids. The CDR3 sequence is CASSLGTGGWETQYF. The CDR3 DNA is TGTGCCAGCAGTTTGGGGACAGGGGGCTGGGAGACCCAGTACTTC.

This clone occurred once. The gene calls are TRBV9 and TRBJ2-5; TRBD2 might be the D (6 bases). This CDR3 is built from 13 residues. CDR1 is SGDLS, CDR2 YYNGEE, per germline. V gave up 4 bases and J gave up 2 bases, with 9 bases separating them. The CDR3 DNA reads as TGTGCCAGCAGCATAGGACTACAAGAGACCCAGTACTTC. Protein: CASSIGLQETQYF.

The genes are TRBV28 and TRBJ1-6; 7 bases fit TRBD1. The V segment lost 7 bases and the J segment 10 bases; nucleotides outside the gene matches: 7. Germline CDR1 is MDHEN and CDR2 is SYDVKM. The CDR3 spans 13 residues. The CDR3 coding sequence is TGTGCCAGCACCCCAGGGGGGACATCACCCCTCCACTTT. Its translation is CASTPGGTSPLHF. The complete variable domain, with remaining parts taken from reference TRBV28 and TRBJ1-6, reads DVKVTQSSRYLVKRTGEKVFLECVQDMDHENMFWYRQDPGLGLRLIYFSYDVKMKEKGDIPEGYSVSREKKERFSLILESASTNQTSMYLCASTPGGTSPLHFGNGTRLTVT.

Concerning this clone: Just one base apart from a much larger clone, this may be a read error. The V and J genes are TRBV28 and TRBJ1-1; 9 nucleotides match TRBD1. Looked up from germline, CDR1 is MDHEN and CDR2 is SYDVKM. J gave up 1 base and V 6 bases, and 0 bases lay outside the gene matches. The CDR3 has 13 residues. In DNA, the CDR3 is TGTGCCAGCAGGGGACAGGGGAACACTGAAGCTTTCTTT. Protein sequence: CASRGQGNTEAFF.

The chain carries TRBV6-5 and TRBJ1-2, with TRBD1 matching over 10 bases. The CDR3 contains 15 residues. CDR1 and CDR2 (germline): MNHEY, SVGAGI. V lost 7 bases and J lost 5; bases outside the gene matches: 10. As DNA, the CDR3 is TGTGCCAGCACCTTAAGACAGGGGGCGAGGTATGGCTACACCTTC. Its protein is CASTLRQGARYGYTF.

This clone was observed once. The CDR3 nucleotides read TGCGCCAGCAGCCGAGAGGGGCCAGATACGCAGTATTTT. It encodes CASSREGPDTQYF. V is TRBV4-1 and J is TRBJ2-3; D assignment may be TRBD1 or TRBD2 (5 bases each). The CDR3 covers 13 residues. V was pared by 4 bases and J by 4 bases, with 9 bases between. From germline, CDR1 is MGHRA and CDR2 YSYEKL.

The chain employs TRBV6-1 and TRBJ1-4; no reliable D call. Per germline, CDR1 MNHNS and CDR2 SASEGT. This CDR3 region has 12 residues. V lost 1 base, J lost 8 bases, and 5 bases lay in between. In DNA, the CDR3 is TGTGCCAGCAGTGAAGTCGTAGAAAAACTGTTTTTT. Its protein is CASSEVVEKLFF.

This chain joins TRBV7-9 and TRBJ2-1; 8 bases align to TRBD1. Per germline, CDR1 SEHNR and CDR2 FQNEAQ (reference sequence). This CDR3 has 17 amino acids. V lost 4 bases, J lost 4 bases, and 12 bases stayed unmatched. DNA for the CDR3: TGTGCCAGCAGCTCCCTCCGGACAGGGACCGTGTACAATGAGCAGTTCTTC. It specifies CASSSLRTGTVYNEQFF.